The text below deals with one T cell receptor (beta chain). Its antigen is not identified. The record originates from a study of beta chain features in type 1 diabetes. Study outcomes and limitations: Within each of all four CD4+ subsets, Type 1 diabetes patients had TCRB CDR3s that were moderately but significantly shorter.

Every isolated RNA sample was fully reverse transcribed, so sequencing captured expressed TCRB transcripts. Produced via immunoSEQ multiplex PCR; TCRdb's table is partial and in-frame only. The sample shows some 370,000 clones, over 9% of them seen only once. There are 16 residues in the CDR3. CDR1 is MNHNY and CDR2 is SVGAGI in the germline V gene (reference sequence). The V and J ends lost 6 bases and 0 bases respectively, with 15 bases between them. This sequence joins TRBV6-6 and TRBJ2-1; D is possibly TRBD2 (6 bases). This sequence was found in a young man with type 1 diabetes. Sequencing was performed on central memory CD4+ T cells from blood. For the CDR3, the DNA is TGTGCCAGCAGCCCAGAGCGGGTTAGCTCCTACAATGAGCAGTTCTTC. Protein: CASSPERVSSYNEQFF.